These T cell receptor beta chains were read from a single sample in a study of neurological immune-mediated disorders. TCRdb called the 5' RACE reads again in MiXCR, with one record for every CDR3 protein. The sample shows about 38,000 distinct CDR3 sequences, 4.8% of them seen only once. Sequencing was carried out using CD4+ T cells from blood. The receptors here all came from a man aged 18 to 35 in good health. The CDR3 runs from the conserved cysteine through the conserved F or W. The D gene is left open where the match is weak. Rows may omit the clone size; those that give it use once, few, many or a size class.

V	J	size	D	DNA	CDR3
TRBV5-1	TRBJ2-5	many	TRBD2	TGCGCCAGCAGCGCGGGACTAGCGGGGGAGACCCAGTACTTC	CASSAGLAGETQYF
TRBV20-1	TRBJ2-5	many	.	TGCAGTGCTAACGTCCGGGCCCAAGAGACCCAGTACTTC	CSANVRAQETQYF
TRBV6-1	TRBJ1-2	many	.	TGTGCCAGCAGTGAGGTCAGCTGGGGCGACTATGGCTACACCTTC	CASSEVSWGDYGYTF
TRBV7-2	TRBJ2-1	many	.	TGTGCCAGCACTCCTGCATACTACAATGAGCAGTTCTTC	CASTPAYYNEQFF
TRBV20-1	TRBJ2-1	many	.	TGCAGTGCTAGAGATATAGCCCCGGGCAGGGGCAATGAGCAGTTCTTC	CSARDIAPGRGNEQFF
TRBV27	TRBJ1-1	many	.	TGTGCCAGCAGTTTAACCCACTGGGTCACTGAAGCTTTCTTT	CASSLTHWVTEAFF
TRBV29-1	TRBJ2-5	many	TRBD1	TGCAGCTTACACCCGGACAGGTCCGAGACCCAGTACTTC	CSLHPDRSETQYF
TRBV7-9	TRBJ1-2	.	.	TGTGCCAGCACCAGGGAGGACTATGGCTACACCTTC	CASTREDYGYTF
TRBV5-1	TRBJ2-3	many	.	TGCGCCAGCAGCTTGGAGGGCAGGCGGGACACAGATACGCAGTATTTT	CASSLEGRRDTDTQYF
TRBV5-1	TRBJ2-2	many	.	TGCGCCAGCAGACAGGCCGGGGGTTCCGGGGAGCTGTTTTTT	CASRQAGGSGELFF
TRBV20-1	TRBJ2-3	many	TRBD1	TGCAGTGCTAGTGGGCAGGGGGCGCCTGGTAGCACAGATACGCAGTATTTT	CSASGQGAPGSTDTQYF
TRBV20-1	TRBJ1-6	many	.	TGCAGTGCCGGGAGGGGAGTTTATAATTCACCCCTCCACTTT	CSAGRGVYNSPLHF
TRBV20-1	TRBJ1-5	many	.	TGCAGTGCTAGCAGAGGATCCGGGTTGGACAATCAGCCCCAGCATTTT	CSASRGSGLDNQPQHF
TRBV4-1	TRBJ2-1	many	.	TGCGCCAGCAGCCAAGCCGGTTTGGGGGGGGCCGGGGTTGAGCAGTTCTTC	CASSQAGLGGAGVEQFF
TRBV5-1	TRBJ1-1	many	.	TGCGCCAGCAGCTTGGCGGGAGTCATGAACACTGAAGCTTTCTTT	CASSLAGVMNTEAFF
TRBV20-1	TRBJ2-3	many	.	TGCAGTGCTAGGGCGCCGGGGGCCGGAGATACGCAGTATTTT	CSARAPGAGDTQYF